The 20 T cell receptor beta chains given below trace back to one sample, sequenced in a study of blood T cell repertoires in COVID-19. TCRdb's copy holds only in-frame clones and misses some; the assay was immunoSEQ multiplex PCR. The data show tens of thousands of clones, approximately 90% seen once. Sequenced sample: peripheral blood. The source of these receptors is a man aged 50-60 years with acute or convalescent COVID-19.

This chain connects TRBV5-1 to TRBJ2-3, with D possibly being TRBD1 (5 bases). The CDR3 length is 13 residues. V dropped 7 bases and J dropped 0 bases, with 9 bases sitting between them. CDR1 is SGHRS and CDR2 is YFSETQ in the germline V gene. The CDR3 loop is CASGALSTDTQYF. CDR3 nucleotide sequence: TGCGCCAGCGGGGCGCTAAGCACAGATACGCAGTATTTT.

CDR3 sequence (DNA): TGTGCCAGCTCCGCCGCTCCGGGACAGGGGTCCTACGAGCAGTACTTC. Translation: CASSAAPGQGSYEQYF. The chain carries TRBV18 and TRBJ2-7, with 10 bases identical to TRBD1. This CDR3 is built from 16 residues. The J segment lost 1 base and the V segment lost 6 bases, leaving 9 bases of the junction unmatched. Looked up from germline, CDR1 is KGHSH and CDR2 is LQKENI. The full variable domain, completed using reference TRBV18 and TRBJ2-7, is NAGVMQNPRHLVRRRGQEARLRCSPMKGHSHVYWYRQLPEEGLKFMVYLQKENIIDESGMPKERFSAEFPKEGPSILRIQQVVRGDSAAYFCASSAAPGQGSYEQYFGPGTRLTVT.

The CDR3 sequence is CASSPVRAGSGEQYF. DNA of the CDR3: TGTGCCAGCAGTCCAGTGCGAGCGGGTTCGGGAGAGCAGTACTTC. This chain joins TRBV28 and TRBJ2-7, with D tentatively TRBD2 (6 bases). Germline V CDR1 and CDR2: MDHEN, SYDVKM. V gave up 5 bases and J gave up 7 bases, with 21 bases separating them. This CDR3 has 15 amino acids.

V gene TRBV18 combines with J gene TRBJ1-2, with TRBD1 as a possible D gene (6 bases). The CDR3 is 12 amino acids. V was cut by 6 bases and J by 3 bases, with 8 bases left in between. Per germline, CDR1 KGHSH and CDR2 LQKENI. The CDR3 nucleotides read TGTGCCAGCTCTCGACAGGACTATGGCTACACCTTC. This codes for CASSRQDYGYTF.

The V and J genes are TRBV19 and TRBJ2-2, with 11 bases lining up with TRBD1. The J segment lost 5 bases and the V segment lost 6 bases, leaving 8 bases of the junction unmatched. The CDR3 spans 16 residues. Germline V gene sequence: CDR1 LNHDA, CDR2 SQIVND (reference sequence). The CDR3 is CASRDRTGGLTGELFF. In DNA, the CDR3 is TGTGCCAGTAGAGATCGGACAGGGGGCTTAACCGGGGAGCTGTTTTTT. Full variable domain (outside the CDR3, taken from reference TRBV19 and TRBJ2-2): DGGITQSPKYLFRKEGQNVTLSCEQNLNHDAMYWYRQDPGQGLRLIYYSQIVNDFQKGDIAEGYSVSREKKESFPLTVTSAQKNPTAFYLCASRDRTGGLTGELFFGEGSRLTVL.

The CDR3 region has the DNA TGTGCCAGTAGTACGACCCCAGGGGGAACCGCCTACGAGCAGTACTTC. Translating it yields CASSTTPGGTAYEQYF. The V and J genes are TRBV19 and TRBJ2-7, with 7 bases fitting TRBD1. Germline lookup yields CDR1 LNHDA and CDR2 SQIVND (reference sequence). The CDR3 loop spans 16 amino acids. The ends lost 4 bases at V and 2 bases at J; junction bases unmatched: 11.

The chain combines TRBV25-1 with TRBJ1-2, with D possibly matching TRBD1 (6 bases). The germline CDR1 and CDR2 sequences are MGHDK and SYGVNS. V was cut by 5 bases and J by 4 bases, with 11 bases left in between. The CDR3 contains 13 residues. The CDR3 here is CASSQGGAYGYTF. The CDR3 DNA is TGTGCCAGCAGTCAAGGGGGGGCCTATGGCTACACCTTC.

The V call is TRBV25-1, the J call TRBJ1-5; a possible D gene is TRBD1 (5 bases). V was pared by 3 bases and J by 3 bases, with 9 bases between. The CDR3 has 14 amino acids. CDR1 MGHDK and CDR2 SYGVNS come from the germline V gene. CDR3 nucleotides: TGTGCCAGCAGTGAGGCGGGACCCAATCAGCCCCAGCATTTT. It yields the protein CASSEAGPNQPQHF.

This chain joins TRBV5-1 and TRBJ1-6, with D tentatively TRBD1 (6 bases). CDR1 is SGHRS and CDR2 is YFSETQ in the germline V gene. V lost 4 bases and J 7 bases, leaving 21 bases between the germline ends. The CDR3 has 17 residues. The chain's CDR3 is CASSLRVGPQGNSPLHF. The CDR3 bases are TGCGCCAGCAGCCTACGAGTCGGACCCCAGGGGAATTCACCCCTCCACTTT.

This clone was observed once. This chain connects TRBV5-1 to TRBJ2-1, with 8 bases fitting TRBD1. The CDR3 has 16 residues. Unmatched junction bases numbered 10, after V lost 0 bases and J lost 8 bases. The germline gives CDR1 SGHRS, CDR2 YFSETQ. CDR3 nucleotides: TGCGCCAGCAGCTTGGGGGGGACAGGTAGTTGGGATGAGCAGTTCTTC. Residues: CASSLGGTGSWDEQFF. Full variable domain (missing parts from reference TRBV5-1 and TRBJ2-1): KAGVTQTPRYLIKTRGQQVTLSCSPISGHRSVSWYQQTPGQGLQFLFEYFSETQRNKGNFPGRFSGRQFSNSRSEMNVSTLELGDSALYLCASSLGGTGSWDEQFFGPGTRLTVL.

The gene calls are TRBV5-1 and TRBJ1-2; D might be TRBD1 (6 bases). CDR3 size: 14 residues. The V gene's germline CDR1 is SGHRS and CDR2 YFSETQ. The V end lost 1 base, the J end lost 1 base, and 8 bases lay between the germline ends. The CDR3 DNA sequence: TGCGCCAGCAGCTTGTTGGACAGTAACTATGGCTACACCTTC. Amino acid sequence: CASSLLDSNYGYTF.

This chain joins TRBV6-6 and TRBJ1-5; 9 bases agree with TRBD1. Trimming cost V 4 bases and J 0 bases; bases outside gene matches: 4. CDR3 length: 16 residues. From germline, CDR1 is MNHNY and CDR2 SVGAGI (reference sequence). The CDR3 DNA reads TGTGCCAGCAGTTTCCGGGACAGGGTTAGCAATCAGCCCCAGCATTTT. Its protein is CASSFRDRVSNQPQHF.

This clone was counted once. The rearrangement links TRBV9 to TRBJ2-7; weak D call: TRBD1 (5 bases). The V gene's germline CDR1 is SGDLS and CDR2 YYNGEE. V lost 4 bases and J 2 bases, leaving 16 bases between the germline ends. CDR3 size: 15 residues. The CDR3 DNA sequence: TGTGCCAGCAGCCCGTCACAGGTGGTTACCTACGAGCAGTACTTC. This sequence encodes CASSPSQVVTYEQYF.

The V call is TRBV5-1, the J call TRBJ2-7, with TRBD2 identical over 12 bases. CDR1 SGHRS and CDR2 YFSETQ come from the germline V gene. The ends lost 0 bases at V and 3 bases at J; junction bases unmatched: 7. CDR3 size: 17 residues. Written as DNA, the CDR3 is TGCGCCAGCAGCTTGGTAGCTAGCGGGGGGGTACTCTACGAGCAGTACTTC. It specifies CASSLVASGGVLYEQYF. Looking up the rest from reference TRBV5-1 and TRBJ2-7 gives the full variable domain: KAGVTQTPRYLIKTRGQQVTLSCSPISGHRSVSWYQQTPGQGLQFLFEYFSETQRNKGNFPGRFSGRQFSNSRSEMNVSTLELGDSALYLCASSLVASGGVLYEQYFGPGTRLTVT.

The chain combines TRBV5-8 with TRBJ2-5, with TRBD2 identical over 8 bases. The CDR3 is 14 amino acids. Germline CDR1 and CDR2: SGHTS and YDEGEE. V was clipped by 4 bases and J by 5 bases; unmatched bases: 7. This CDR3 is CASSVGGAGETQYF. The CDR3 DNA sequence: TGTGCCAGCAGCGTCGGGGGGGCCGGGGAGACCCAGTACTTC.

The rearrangement links TRBV5-1 to TRBJ1-6; D not resolved. This CDR3 region has 14 residues. From germline, CDR1 is SGHRS and CDR2 YFSETQ. Between the trimmed V and J ends, which lost 2 bases and 7 bases, there was a span of 10 bases. The DNA of the CDR3 is TGCGCCAGCAGCTTAGGCCAGCGGAATTCACCCCTCCACTTT. It yields the protein CASSLGQRNSPLHF.

This clone was seen a single time. The rearrangement joins TRBV6-6 to TRBJ2-3; the D gene is possibly TRBD1 (6 bases). V lost 5 bases and J lost 6, with 18 bases in between. The CDR3 is 15 amino acids. CDR1 is MNHNY, CDR2 SVGAGI, per germline (reference sequence). The CDR3 spells CASSDLTGKWDTQYF. CDR3 bases: TGTGCCAGCAGTGATCTAACAGGGAAATGGGATACGCAGTATTTT.

The CDR3: CASSYRAGTGRPGELFF. The CDR3 nucleotides are TGTGCCAGCAGTTACCGAGCCGGGACAGGGCGCCCCGGGGAGCTGTTTTTT. The V and J genes are TRBV7-3 and TRBJ2-2; 9 bases match TRBD1. Germline assignment: CDR1 SGHTA and CDR2 FQGTGA. The V and J ends lost 6 bases and 6 bases, in that order; junction bases with no gene match: 14. The CDR3 extends over 17 amino acids.

CDR3 loop: CASSSSMAQFF. Written as DNA, the CDR3 is TGTGCCAGCAGCTCTAGTATGGCGCAGTTCTTC. The chain couples TRBV7-6 to TRBJ2-1; the D is unclear. CDR1 and CDR2 (germline): SGHVS, FNYEAQ. V was cut by 4 bases and J by 12 bases, with 10 bases left in between. The CDR3 consists of 11 residues.

This clone was observed a single time. The rearrangement links TRBV6-6 to TRBJ2-7, with TRBD1 matching over 9 bases. This CDR3 contains 16 residues. V lost 2 bases to trimming and J lost 2 bases; unmatched junction nucleotides: 7. CDR1 is MNHNY, CDR2 SVGAGI, per germline (reference sequence). The CDR3 protein is CASSYPQDRGTYEQYF. CDR3 nucleotide sequence: TGTGCCAGCAGTTACCCGCAGGACAGGGGAACCTACGAGCAGTACTTC.